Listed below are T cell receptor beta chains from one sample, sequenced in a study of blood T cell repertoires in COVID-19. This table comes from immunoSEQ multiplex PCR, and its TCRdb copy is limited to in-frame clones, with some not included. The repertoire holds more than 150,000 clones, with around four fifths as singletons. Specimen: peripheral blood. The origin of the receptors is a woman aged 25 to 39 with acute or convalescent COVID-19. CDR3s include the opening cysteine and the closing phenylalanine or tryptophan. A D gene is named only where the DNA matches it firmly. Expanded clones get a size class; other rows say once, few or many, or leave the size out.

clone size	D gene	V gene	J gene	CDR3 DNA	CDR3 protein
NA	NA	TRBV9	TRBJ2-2	TGTGCCAGCAGCGTATCCACAAAAAACACCGGGGAGCTGTTTTTT	CASSVSTKNTGELFF
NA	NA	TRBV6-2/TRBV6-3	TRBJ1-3	TGTGCCAGCAGCCTGGCGGGCGTCTCTGGAAACACCATATATTTT	CASSLAGVSGNTIYF
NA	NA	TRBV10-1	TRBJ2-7	TGCGCCAGCAGTATGCGCCGTGGGGGGATCCACGAGCAGTACTTC	CASSMRRGGIHEQYF
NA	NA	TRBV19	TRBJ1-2	TGTGCCAGTACCCAGCGCACGAACTATGGCTACACCTTC	CASTQRTNYGYTF
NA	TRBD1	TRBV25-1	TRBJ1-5	TGTGCCAGCAGGGAACAGGGGGACAATCAGCCCCAGCATTTT	CASREQGDNQPQHF
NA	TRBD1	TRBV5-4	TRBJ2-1	TGTGCCAGCAGCTTGGAACAGGGGAACAATGAGCAGTTCTTC	CASSLEQGNNEQFF
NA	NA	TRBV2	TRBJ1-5	TGTGCCAGCAGTGAACAGGGTAAGAATCAGCCCCAGCATTTT	CASSEQGKNQPQHF
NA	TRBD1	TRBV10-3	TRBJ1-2	TGTGCCATCAGTAATAGACAGGGAGGTGGCTACACCTTC	CAISNRQGGGYTF
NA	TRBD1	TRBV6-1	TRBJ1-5	TGTGCCAGCAGTGAAGATCAGGGGGGTTGGCAGCCCCAGCATTTT	CASSEDQGGWQPQHF
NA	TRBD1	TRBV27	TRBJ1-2	TGTGCCAGCAGACCAACCGGGACAGGACTGAGTGGCTACACCTTC	CASRPTGTGLSGYTF
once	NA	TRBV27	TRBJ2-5	TGTGCCAGCAGTTTATATGTCAATGCACGGGAGACCCAGTACTTC	CASSLYVNARETQYF
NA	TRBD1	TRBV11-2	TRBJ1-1	TGTGCCAGCAGCAAGGGGGACAGGCTAATGAACACTGAAGCTTTCTTT	CASSKGDRLMNTEAFF
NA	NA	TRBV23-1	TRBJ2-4	TGCGCCAGCAGTCAATCGGTCCGGCGTCAAAGTACTGGACAATGTAAAAACATTCAGTACTTC	CASSQSVRRQSTGQCKNIQYF
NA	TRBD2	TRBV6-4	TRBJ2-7	TGTGCCAGCAGTGACGTCCTAGCGGGGGGCTACGAGCAGTACTTC	CASSDVLAGGYEQYF
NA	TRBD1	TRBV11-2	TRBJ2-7	TGTGCCAGCAGCCCCGGGACAGCCTACGAGCAGTACTTC	CASSPGTAYEQYF
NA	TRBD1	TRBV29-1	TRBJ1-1	TGCAGCGTTACTCGGACAGGGGGATTGTCCACTGAAGCTTTCTTT	CSVTRTGGLSTEAFF
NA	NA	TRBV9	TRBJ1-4	TGTGCCAGCAGCGCCCGGGAGGGGGGAAATGAAAAACTGTTTTTT	CASSAREGGNEKLFF
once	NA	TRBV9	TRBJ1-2	TGTGCCAGCAGCGTAGGGCAGGCATATGGCTACACCTTC	CASSVGQAYGYTF
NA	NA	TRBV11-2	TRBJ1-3	TGTGCCAGCAGCCACTCCCCCACTACTGGAAACACCATATATTTT	CASSHSPTTGNTIYF
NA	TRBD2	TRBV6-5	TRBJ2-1	TGTGCCAGCTCCCGTGGCGGGAGCCCAATTAATGAGCAGTTCTTC	CASSRGGSPINEQFF
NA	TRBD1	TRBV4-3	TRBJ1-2	TGCGCCAGCAGCCAAGGCACAGGGGATGGCTACACCTTC	CASSQGTGDGYTF
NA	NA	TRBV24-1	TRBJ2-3	TGTGCCACCAGTGATCTTGACTTTTACCATACGCAGTATTTT	CATSDLDFYHTQYF
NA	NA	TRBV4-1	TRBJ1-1	TGCGCCAGCAGCCAAGGCCGTCCCCTCCAGGGTCGCACTGAAGCTTTCTTT	CASSQGRPLQGRTEAFF
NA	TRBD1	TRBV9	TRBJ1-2	TGTGCCAGCAGCAAATCGCCGGGACAGCCCGGCCCTAACTATGGCTACACCTTC	CASSKSPGQPGPNYGYTF
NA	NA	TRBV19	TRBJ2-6	TGTGCCAGTAACCGAAGACGGGGGGCGGGGGCCAACGTCCTGACTTTC	CASNRRRGAGANVLTF
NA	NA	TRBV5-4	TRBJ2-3	TGTGCCAGCAGCGCCAACCCCTCCGCGGGCCCGCGCCCAGATACGCAGTATTTT	CASSANPSAGPRPDTQYF
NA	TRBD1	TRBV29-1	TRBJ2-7	TGCAGCGAGGGGGACAGCCCCTACGAGCAGTACTTC	CSEGDSPYEQYF
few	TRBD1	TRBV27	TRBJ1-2	TGTGCCAGCAGTTTATCGCCCGGACAGGGGCCCTATGGCTACACCTTC	CASSLSPGQGPYGYTF
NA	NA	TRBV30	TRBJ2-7	TGTGCCTGGAGACCCAGGGGGGTCTACGAGCAGTACTTC	CAWRPRGVYEQYF
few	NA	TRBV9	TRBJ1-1	TGTGCCAGCAGCGTAAGTTTGACAGGTTCAACTGAAGCTTTCTTT	CASSVSLTGSTEAFF
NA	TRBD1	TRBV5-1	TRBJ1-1	TGCGCCAGCAGCTTAAAGATTTCTAAAGGGGGCGTCACTGAAGCTTTCTTT	CASSLKISKGGVTEAFF
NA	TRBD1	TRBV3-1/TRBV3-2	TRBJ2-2	TGTGCCAGCAGCCAAGCGACAGGGGGTACGGCCGGGGAGCTGTTTTTT	CASSQATGGTAGELFF
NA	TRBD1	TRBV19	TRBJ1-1	TGTGCCAGCAGTCCGGGACAGGGGGTATCTGAAGCTTTCTTT	CASSPGQGVSEAFF
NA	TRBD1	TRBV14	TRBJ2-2	TGTGCCAGCAGCCGGACAGGGGGCATCGGGGAGCTGTTTTTT	CASSRTGGIGELFF
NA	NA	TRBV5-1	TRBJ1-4	TGCGCCAGCAGCTTCCAGGGGAGTACTAATGAAAAACTGTTTTTT	CASSFQGSTNEKLFF
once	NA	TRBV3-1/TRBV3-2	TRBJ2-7	TGTGCCAGGGAGGTCTCCCCCGGCGGGGAGTCCCTCTCCTACGAGCAGTACTTC	CAREVSPGGESLSYEQYF
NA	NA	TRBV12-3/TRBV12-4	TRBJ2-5	TGTGCCAGCACTCAGGGATCAGAGACCCAGTACTTC	CASTQGSETQYF
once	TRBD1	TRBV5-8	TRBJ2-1	TGTGCCAGGGGACAGGGGGCGCTTGGGGAGCAGTTCTTC	CARGQGALGEQFF
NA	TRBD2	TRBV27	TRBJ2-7	TGTGCCAGCACCGTTAGCGGGAGTCGGACCTACGAGCAGTACTTC	CASTVSGSRTYEQYF
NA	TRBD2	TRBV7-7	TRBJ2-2	TGTGCTAGCAGCTTGTTAGCGGGAGGGCCTACTCACGGGGAGCTGTTTTTT	CASSLLAGGPTHGELFF
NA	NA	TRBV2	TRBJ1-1	TGTGCCAGCGAAGCGGGGGGTGGCACTGAAGCTTTCTTT	CASEAGGGTEAFF
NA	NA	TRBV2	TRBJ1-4	TGTGCCAGCAGTGAGTTTGGGGCTGCAACTAATGAAAAACTGTTTTTT	CASSEFGAATNEKLFF
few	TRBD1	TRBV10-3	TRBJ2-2	TGTGCCATCAGCGACGTACGGACAGGGAGAAGCACCGGGGAGCTGTTTTTT	CAISDVRTGRSTGELFF
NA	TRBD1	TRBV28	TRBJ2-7	TGTGCCAGCAGACCCCGGGACAGGATCTCCTACGAGCAGTACTTC	CASRPRDRISYEQYF
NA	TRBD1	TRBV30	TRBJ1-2	TGTGCCTGGAAACAGGGGGTTTTGTATGGCTACACCTTC	CAWKQGVLYGYTF
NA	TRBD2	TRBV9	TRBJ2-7	TGTGCCAGCAGCGTCGCGCCTAGCGGGAGAATCCACGAGCAGTACTTC	CASSVAPSGRIHEQYF
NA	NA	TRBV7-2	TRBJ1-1	TGTGCCAGCAGCCCACGAGGAGGGGTTAACACTGAAGCTTTCTTT	CASSPRGGVNTEAFF
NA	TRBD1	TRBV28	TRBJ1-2	TGTGCCAGCAGTTTTGGGGACTCAGACAGGGGCGGTGGCTACACCTTC	CASSFGDSDRGGGYTF